Below, one T cell receptor beta chain is given with its context. Its antigen is not identified. A read error may produce the germline difference seen at one junction end. Other DNA sequences in the sample encode the same CDR3. The PCR had 60 Vbeta and 13 Jbeta primers. Sequencing used immunoSEQ multiplex PCR; TCRdb keeps in-frame clones, though not all of them. This repertoire shows 63,000 or so clones, about three quarters found once; its top ten account for 7.4%. The data derive from a study of cytomegalovirus exposure and HLA in healthy donors. Findings and limits, study-wide: The study listed 164 cytomegalovirus-associated TCR beta chains.

CDR1 SGHRS and CDR2 YFSETQ come from the germline V gene. CDR3 length: 15 amino acids. The chain recombines TRBV5-1 with TRBJ2-1, with D possibly being TRBD2 (5 bases). This sequence originates from a woman aged 30 to 39 in good health and CMV-seropositive. The sample was PBMCs. For the CDR3, the DNA is TGCGCCATCAGCCCCCGAAAAGCGGCATACAATGAGCAGTTCTTC. Residues: CAISPRKAAYNEQFF.